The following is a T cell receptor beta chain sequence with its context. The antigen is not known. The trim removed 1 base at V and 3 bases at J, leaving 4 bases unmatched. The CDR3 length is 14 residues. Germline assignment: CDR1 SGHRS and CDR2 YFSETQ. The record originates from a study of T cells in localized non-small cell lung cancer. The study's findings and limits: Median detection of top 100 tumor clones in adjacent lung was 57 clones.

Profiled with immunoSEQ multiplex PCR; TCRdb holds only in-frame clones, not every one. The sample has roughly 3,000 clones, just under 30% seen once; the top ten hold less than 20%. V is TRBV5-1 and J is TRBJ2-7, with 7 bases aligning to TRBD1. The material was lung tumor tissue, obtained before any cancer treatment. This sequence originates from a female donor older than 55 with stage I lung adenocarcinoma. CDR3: CASSLTGDLYEQYF. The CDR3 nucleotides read TGCGCCAGCAGCTTGACAGGGGATCTCTACGAGCAGTACTTC.